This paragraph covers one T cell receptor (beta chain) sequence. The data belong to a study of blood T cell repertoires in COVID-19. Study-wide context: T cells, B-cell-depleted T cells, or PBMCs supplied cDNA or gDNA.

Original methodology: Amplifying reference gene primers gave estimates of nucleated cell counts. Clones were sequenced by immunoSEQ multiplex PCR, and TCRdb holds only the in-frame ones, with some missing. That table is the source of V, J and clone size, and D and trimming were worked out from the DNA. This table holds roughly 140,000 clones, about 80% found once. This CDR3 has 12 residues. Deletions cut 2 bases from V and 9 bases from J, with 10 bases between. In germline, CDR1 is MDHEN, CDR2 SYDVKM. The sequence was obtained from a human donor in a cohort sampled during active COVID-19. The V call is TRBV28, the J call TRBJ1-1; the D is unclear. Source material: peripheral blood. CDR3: CASSLSTGQAFF. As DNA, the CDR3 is TGTGCCAGCAGTTTAAGTACGGGTCAAGCTTTCTTT.